This TCR beta chain derives from a study of blood T cell repertoires in COVID-19. Across the study: Sources were T cells, B-cell-depleted T cells, or PBMCs; the material itself was cDNA or gDNA.

Seattle researchers signed up patients amid active infection and tracked them longitudinally. The CDR3 is 13 amino acids. Trimming removed 7 bases from V and 5 bases from J; junction bases left unmatched: 4. Germline lookup yields CDR1 LNHDA and CDR2 SQIVND (reference sequence). As originally analysed: Reference gene primer amplification yielded estimated nucleated cell counts. Generated by immunoSEQ multiplex PCR, the TCRdb table keeps only in-frame clones and is missing some. Clone size and the V and J calls come from that table; the DNA yielded D and trimming. Here the sample spans about 200,000 clones, about 86% being singletons.

The chain couples TRBV19 to TRBJ2-4; TRBD1 agrees at 8 bases. The specimen sequenced was peripheral blood. This clonotype was sampled from a woman aged 50 to 65 with COVID-19, enrolled during active disease. The CDR3 region has the DNA TGTGCCAGTACCGGGACAGGTCAAAACATTCAGTACTTC. Protein: CASTGTGQNIQYF. Full variable domain (remainder filled in from reference TRBV19 and TRBJ2-4): DGGITQSPKYLFRKEGQNVTLSCEQNLNHDAMYWYRQDPGQGLRLIYYSQIVNDFQKGDIAEGYSVSREKKESFPLTVTSAQKNPTAFYLCASTGTGQNIQYFGAGTRLSVL.